These 21 T cell receptor beta chains were all obtained from the same sample, sequenced in a study of T cells in Graves' hyperthyroidism and ophthalmopathy. TCR beta CDR3 regions were amplified from RNA transcripts. HTBI primers were used for first-round RT-PCR of the TCR CDR3. TCRdb processed the multiplex PCR reads anew with MiXCR; each CDR3 protein has one entry. The sample has fewer than 110,000 distinct CDR3 sequences, 45% to 50% seen once. The specimen was blood. The receptor source for this set is a man between 35 and 55 years old with Graves' hyperthyroidism.

This clonotype occurred many times. V gene TRBV20-1 combines with J gene TRBJ1-1, with D possibly being TRBD1 (5 bases). Germline V gene lookup returns CDR1 DFQATT and CDR2 SNEGSKA (reference sequence). The V end lost 4 bases, the J end lost 8 bases, and 14 bases lay between the germline ends. There are 12 residues in the CDR3. CDR3 sequence reads: CSAKGGAAEAFF. The CDR3 DNA reads TGCAGTGCTAAGGGAGGGGCTGCCGAAGCTTTCTTT.

This clonotype was counted ten times or more. The rearrangement uses TRBV9 and TRBJ2-2; perhaps TRBD2 as D (6 bases). Deletions cut 4 bases from V and 0 bases from J, with 16 bases between. Germline V gives CDR1 SGDLS, CDR2 YYNGEE. This CDR3 region has 17 residues. Here the CDR3 DNA reads TGTGCCAGCAGCTTATACATATCGGGGGCGAACACCGGGGAGCTGTTTTTT. This codes for CASSLYISGANTGELFF. The full variable domain, with the rest looked up from reference TRBV9 and TRBJ2-2, is DSGVTQTPKHLITATGQRVTLRCSPRSGDLSVYWYQQSLDQGLQFLIQYYNGEERAKGNILERFSAQQFPDLHSELNLSSLELGDSALYFCASSLYISGANTGELFFGEGSRLTVL.

This rearrangement joins TRBV7-7 to TRBJ2-3; tentative D call: TRBD2 (5 bases). Germline CDR1 reads SSHAT; CDR2 reads FNYEAQ (reference sequence). The CDR3 is 14 amino acids. CDR3 DNA: TGTGCTAGAGTATACGGGATGAGCACAGATACGCAGTATTTT. Its translation is CARVYGMSTDTQYF. Filled out from reference TRBV7-7 and TRBJ2-3, the complete variable domain reads GAGVSQSPRYKVTKRGQDVTLRCDPISSHATLYWYQQALGQGPEFLTYFNYEAQPDKSGLPSDRFSAERPEGSISTLTIQRTEQRDSAMYRCARVYGMSTDTQYFGPGTRLTVL.

This clonotype was seen many times. The chain carries TRBV25-1 and TRBJ2-1, with 11 bases matching TRBD2. Germline lookup yields CDR1 MGHDK and CDR2 SYGVNS. The CDR3 covers 16 residues. The J segment lost 9 bases and the V segment lost 3 bases, leaving 10 bases of the junction unmatched. The CDR3 region has the DNA TGTGCCAGCAGTGATTGGCTCGGGACTAGCGGCGGTGAGCAGTTCTTC. It specifies CASSDWLGTSGGEQFF.

To note about this clonotype: A much larger clonotype is one base distant, so this may be a read error. The genes are TRBV6-2 or TRBV6-3 and TRBJ1-4, with TRBD1 as a possible D gene (5 bases). Germline V gives CDR1 MNHEY, CDR2 SVGEGT. The CDR3 totals 14 residues. Written as DNA, the CDR3 is TGTGCCAGCAGTTACTCCAGGGATGCTGAAAAACTGCTTTTT. Its translation is CASSYSRDAEKLLF.

This clonotype has only a few counts. The genes are TRBV3-1 and TRBJ2-2; tentative D call: TRBD2 (6 bases). The V end was cut by 4 bases, the J end by 0 bases, with 9 bases between. CDR1 is LGHDT and CDR2 is YNNKEL in the germline V gene (reference sequence). CDR3 length equals 15 residues. The CDR3 nucleotides read TGTGCCAGCAGCCTAGGCGGGGCGAACACCGGGGAGCTGTTTTTT. Translated: CASSLGGANTGELFF.

The chain employs TRBV2 and TRBJ2-1, with 13 bases aligning to TRBD2. CDR1 and CDR2 from the germline V gene are SNHLY and FYNNEI. V dropped 1 base and J dropped 9; count of bases not matched to a gene: 3. The CDR3 is made up of 15 amino acids. This CDR3 is CASSEGLAGGREQFF. Written as DNA, the CDR3 is TGTGCCAGCAGTGAAGGACTAGCGGGAGGCCGTGAGCAGTTCTTC.

Many counts were recorded for this clonotype. The V and J genes are TRBV4-3 and TRBJ2-1, with 11 bases matching TRBD2. V trimming: 4 bases; J trimming: 6 bases; junction bases outside the gene matches: 5. The germline V gene has CDR1 LGHNA and CDR2 YSLEER. This CDR3 region has 15 residues. The CDR3 sequence: CASSPGTSGLNEQFF. CDR3 nucleotide sequence: TGCGCCAGCAGCCCCGGGACTAGCGGCCTCAATGAGCAGTTCTTC.

This clonotype came up many times. CDR3 sequence: CASSLAASATGELFF. CDR3 DNA sequence: TGTGCCAGCAGCTTAGCGGCTAGCGCCACCGGGGAGCTGTTTTTT. The V and J genes are TRBV11-3 and TRBJ2-2, with D perhaps TRBD2 (6 bases). Germline CDR1 is SGHNT and CDR2 is YENEEA. Trimming took 1 base from V and 4 from J, leaving 10 bases between them. The CDR3 loop spans 15 amino acids.

In regard to this clonotype: A much larger clonotype is one base distant, so this may be a read error. The CDR3 does not end in the conserved phenylalanine or tryptophan, so this is likely a read error. The chain employs TRBV11-2 and TRBJ2-3; TRBD1 or TRBD2 may be the D gene (6 bases each). Germline values: CDR1 SGHAT, CDR2 FQNNGV. CDR3 length: 15 residues. Between the trimmed V and J ends, which lost 1 base and 6 bases, there was a span of 14 bases. For the CDR3, the DNA is TGTGCCAGCAGCTTAGTAGGGGGGCGGTCGGATACGCAGTATTCT. Translated, it gives CASSLVGGRSDTQYS.

This clonotype has a count of ten or more. V gene TRBV7-6 combines with J gene TRBJ2-2; possibly TRBD2 for D (5 bases). Between the trimmed V and J ends, which lost 4 bases and 8 bases, there was a span of 11 bases. CDR1 SGHVS and CDR2 FNYEAQ come from the germline V gene. The CDR3 sequence is 13 residues long. The CDR3 loop is CASSSLEAGELFF. CDR3 sequence (DNA): TGTGCCAGCAGCTCATTGGAGGCTGGGGAGCTGTTTTTT.

For this clonotype: A read error is likely, as this CDR3 ends without the conserved phenylalanine or tryptophan. The limits of the CDR3 on the DNA are not certain, so only TCRdb's listed CDR3 is given. This chain joins TRBV2 and TRBJ1-3. Ends included, the CDR3 has 10 residues. From germline, CDR1 is SNHLY and CDR2 FYNNEI. CDR3 region: CASSAERGYT.

This clonotype was seen ten or more times. This chain links TRBV20-1 with TRBJ2-5; 7 nucleotides line up with TRBD1. CDR1 and CDR2 from the germline V gene are DFQATT and SNEGSKA (reference sequence). This CDR3 comprises 13 residues. With 6 bases clipped from V and 5 bases from J, the junction kept 9 bases outside the gene matches. CDR3 DNA: TGCAGTGCCTTCGAGGGGGCAGGGGAGACCCAGTACTTC. Translating gives CSAFEGAGETQYF.

The V gene is TRBV29-1, the J gene TRBJ1-1, with 7 positions matching TRBD1. The CDR3 is made up of 13 amino acids. CDR1 SQVTM and CDR2 ANQGSEA come from the germline V gene. In DNA, the CDR3 is TGCAGTTACTCGGGGACAGCGAACACTGAAGCTTTCTTT. Protein: CSYSGTANTEAFF.

At least ten counts were recorded for this clonotype. The CDR3 protein is CASSDTNTGELFF. Here the CDR3 DNA reads TGTGCCAGCAGTGACACGAACACCGGGGAGCTGTTTTTT. The chain has TRBV6-4 and TRBJ2-2; D uncertain. Trimming pared 2 bases from V and 0 bases from J, leaving 1 base between. The CDR3 consists of 13 residues. Germline V gives CDR1 MRHNA, CDR2 SNTAGT.

This clonotype was observed at least ten times. This chain uses TRBV19 with TRBJ2-1, with 9 nucleotides matching TRBD1. With V trimmed by 7 bases and J by 1 base, 8 bases remained unmatched. This CDR3 has 16 amino acids. Germline V gives CDR1 LNHDA, CDR2 SQIVND (reference sequence). CDR3 bases: TGTGCCAGTACCCGAAGGGGGACAGGGTCCTACAATGAGCAGTTCTTC. Amino acids: CASTRRGTGSYNEQFF.

V gene TRBV27 combines with J gene TRBJ2-3; no firm D call. CDR3 size: 16 residues. V was cut by 2 bases and J by 5 bases, with 17 bases left in between. Germline lookup yields CDR1 MNHEY and CDR2 SMNVEV (reference sequence). This CDR3 is CASSLSGRYNGDTQYF. The CDR3 nucleotides are TGTGCCAGCAGTTTAAGTGGTAGATATAATGGAGATACGCAGTATTTT.

This clonotype came up many times. This chain joins TRBV19 and TRBJ1-5; possible D gene TRBD1, 5 bases. The germline V gene has CDR1 LNHDA and CDR2 SQIVND (reference sequence). The CDR3 is made up of 15 amino acids. V lost 0 bases, J lost 2 bases, and 8 bases lay in between. The chain's CDR3 is CASSIDPGGNQPQHF. The CDR3 DNA sequence: TGTGCCAGTAGTATAGACCCGGGGGGCAATCAGCCCCAGCATTTT.

The chain couples TRBV9 to TRBJ2-3, with TRBD1 matching over 11 bases. J lost 4 bases, V lost 3 bases, and 1 base had no gene match. The CDR3 is made up of 14 amino acids. Germline V gene sequence: CDR1 SGDLS, CDR2 YYNGEE. The CDR3 sequence: CASSAGQGADTQYF. DNA of the CDR3: TGTGCCAGCAGCGCGGGACAGGGGGCAGATACGCAGTATTTT.

The chain recombines TRBV7-9 with TRBJ2-7, with TRBD2 matching 10 bases. The ends lost 1 base at V and 4 bases at J; junction bases unmatched: 4. Germline CDR1 SEHNR, CDR2 FQNEAQ (reference sequence). The CDR3 is made up of 15 amino acids. CDR3 region: CASSLDTSGTYEQYF. As DNA, the CDR3 is TGTGCCAGCAGCTTAGACACTAGCGGGACTTACGAGCAGTACTTC.

Ten or more counts support this clonotype. V and J are TRBV19 and TRBJ2-1; tentatively, D is TRBD1 (5 bases). Trimming removed 5 bases from V and 5 bases from J, with 16 bases in between. Germline CDR1 LNHDA, CDR2 SQIVND (reference sequence). The CDR3 length is 15 residues. In nucleotides, the CDR3 is TGTGCCAGTAGTTTGAAGCCCAGGGTCAACAATGAGCAGTTCTTC. Its protein product is CASSLKPRVNNEQFF.